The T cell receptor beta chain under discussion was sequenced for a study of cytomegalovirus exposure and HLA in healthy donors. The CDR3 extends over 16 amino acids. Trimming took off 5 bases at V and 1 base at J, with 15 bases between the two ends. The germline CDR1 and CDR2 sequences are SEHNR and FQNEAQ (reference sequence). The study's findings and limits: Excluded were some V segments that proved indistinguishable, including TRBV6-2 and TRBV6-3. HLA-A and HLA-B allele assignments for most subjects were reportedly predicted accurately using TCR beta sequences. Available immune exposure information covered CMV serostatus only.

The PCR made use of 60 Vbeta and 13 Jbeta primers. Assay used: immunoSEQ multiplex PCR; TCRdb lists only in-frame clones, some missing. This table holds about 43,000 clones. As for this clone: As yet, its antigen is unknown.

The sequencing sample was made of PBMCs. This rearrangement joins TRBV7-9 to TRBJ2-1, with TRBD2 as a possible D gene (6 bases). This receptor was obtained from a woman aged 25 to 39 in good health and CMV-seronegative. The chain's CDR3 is CASSPRVAGSYNEQFF. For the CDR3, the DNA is TGTGCCAGCAGCCCCCGGGTTGCGGGGTCCTACAATGAGCAGTTCTTC.